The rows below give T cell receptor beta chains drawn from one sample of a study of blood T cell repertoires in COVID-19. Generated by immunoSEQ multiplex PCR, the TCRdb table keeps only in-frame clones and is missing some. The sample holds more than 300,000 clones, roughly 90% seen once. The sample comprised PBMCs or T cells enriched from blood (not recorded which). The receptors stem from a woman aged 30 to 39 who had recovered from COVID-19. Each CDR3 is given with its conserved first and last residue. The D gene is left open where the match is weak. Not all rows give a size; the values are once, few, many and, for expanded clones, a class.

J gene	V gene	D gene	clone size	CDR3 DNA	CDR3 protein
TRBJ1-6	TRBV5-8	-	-	TGTGCCAGCAGCTTTAACCAGGGGCTGAGTTCACCCCTCCACTTT	CASSFNQGLSSPLHF
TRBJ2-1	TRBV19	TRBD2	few	TGTGCCAGTACTACTAGCGGGAATGAGCAGTTCTTC	CASTTSGNEQFF
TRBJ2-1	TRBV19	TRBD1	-	TGTGCCAGCAGCCCGGGACAGGGTAATGAGCAGTTCTTC	CASSPGQGNEQFF
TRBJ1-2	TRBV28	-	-	TGTGCCAGCAGTTTATATGACAGACACTATGGCTACACCTTC	CASSLYDRHYGYTF
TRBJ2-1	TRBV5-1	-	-	TGCGCCAGCAGCCCCCCGCGGGACTCCTACAATGAGCAGTTCTTC	CASSPPRDSYNEQFF
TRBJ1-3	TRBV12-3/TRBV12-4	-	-	TGTGCCAGCAGTCCAGAGGAGCACACCATATATTTT	CASSPEEHTIYF
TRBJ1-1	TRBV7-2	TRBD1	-	TGTGCCAGCAGCTTAAGGACAGGGGGGGGTAACACTGAAGCTTTCTTT	CASSLRTGGGNTEAFF
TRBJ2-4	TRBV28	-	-	TGTGCCAGCAGCCACGAGGTAGGCAGTATAAGAGCCAAAAACATTCAGTACTTC	CASSHEVGSIRAKNIQYF
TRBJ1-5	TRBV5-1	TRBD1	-	TGCGCCAGCAGCATAGACAGGGACCAGCCCCAGCATTTT	CASSIDRDQPQHF
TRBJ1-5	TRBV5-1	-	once	TGCGCCAGCAGCTTGGGAGGCGGGGGTAATAGCAATCAGCCCCAGCATTTT	CASSLGGGGNSNQPQHF
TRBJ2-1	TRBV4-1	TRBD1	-	TGCGCCAGCAGCCAAGGACAGGGGGCTGATGAGCAGTTCTTC	CASSQGQGADEQFF
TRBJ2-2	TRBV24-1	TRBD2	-	TGTGCCACCAGTGATGGGGGGGGGACCGGGGAGCTGTTTTTT	CATSDGGGTGELFF
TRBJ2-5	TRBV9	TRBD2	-	TGTGCCAGCAGCCTGACCGGGACTAGCGGCCAAGAGACCCAGTACTTC	CASSLTGTSGQETQYF
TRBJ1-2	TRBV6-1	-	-	TGTGCCAGCAGTGAACGAACAGGGTACGTTTCGAACTATGGCTACACCTTC	CASSERTGYVSNYGYTF
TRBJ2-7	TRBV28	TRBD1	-	TGTGCCAGCAGTACAGACAGGGGCCTGTACTTC	CASSTDRGLYF
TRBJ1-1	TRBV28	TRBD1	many	TGTGCCAGCAGCAAGACAGGGGGCAGGAGGGGAAAGACTGAAGCTTTCTTT	CASSKTGGRRGKTEAFF
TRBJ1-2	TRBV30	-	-	TGTGCCTGGACTCAGGGTGCTGGCTACACCTTC	CAWTQGAGYTF
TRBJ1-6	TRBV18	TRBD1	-	TGTGCCAGCTCACCACTCGGGACAGGGTCTCCCTATAATTCACCCCTCCACTTT	CASSPLGTGSPYNSPLHF
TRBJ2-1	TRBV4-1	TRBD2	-	TGCGCCAGCAGTCAAGGGCCTAGCGGGATTGGTGAGCAGTTCTTC	CASSQGPSGIGEQFF
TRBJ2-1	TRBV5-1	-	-	TGCGCCAGCAGCTTGGTATTTGCGGGGGCTAAGGGGTACAATGAGCAGTTCTTC	CASSLVFAGAKGYNEQFF
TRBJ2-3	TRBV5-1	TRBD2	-	TGCGCCAGCAGATTTAACGGACTAGCGGGGGGAACCGGCGATTTAATAGGGACGCAGTATTTT	CASRFNGLAGGTGDLIGTQYF
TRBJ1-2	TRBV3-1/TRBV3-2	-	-	TGTGCCAGCAGCCCTTACCAGGGAAGCGGCTACACCTTC	CASSPYQGSGYTF
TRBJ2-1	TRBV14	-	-	TGTGCCAGCAGCCTTGTGACAGGCTACAATGAGCAGTTCTTC	CASSLVTGYNEQFF
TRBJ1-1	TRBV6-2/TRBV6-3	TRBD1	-	TGTGCCAGCAGTTACCCGGTCGGAGACAGGGTTCACACTGAAGCTTTCTTT	CASSYPVGDRVHTEAFF